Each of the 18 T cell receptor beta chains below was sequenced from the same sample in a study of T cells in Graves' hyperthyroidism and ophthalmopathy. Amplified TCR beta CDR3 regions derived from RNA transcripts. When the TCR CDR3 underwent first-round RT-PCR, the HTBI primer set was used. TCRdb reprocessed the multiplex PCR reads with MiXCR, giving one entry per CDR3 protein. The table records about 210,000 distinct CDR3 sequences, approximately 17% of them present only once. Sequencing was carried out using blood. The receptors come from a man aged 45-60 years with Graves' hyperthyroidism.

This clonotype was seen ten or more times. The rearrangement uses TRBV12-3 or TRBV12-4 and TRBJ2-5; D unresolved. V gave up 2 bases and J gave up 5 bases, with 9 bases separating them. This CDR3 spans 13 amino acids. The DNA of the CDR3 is TGTGCCAGCAGTTTATGGAGTTGGGAGACCCAGTACTTC. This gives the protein CASSLWSWETQYF.

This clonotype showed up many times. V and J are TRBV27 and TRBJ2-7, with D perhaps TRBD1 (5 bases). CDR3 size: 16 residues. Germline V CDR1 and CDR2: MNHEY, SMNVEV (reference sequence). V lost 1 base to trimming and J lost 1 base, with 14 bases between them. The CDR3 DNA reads TGTGCCAGCAGTTTATTAAGGGGCCAGAATTCCTACGAGCAGTACTTC. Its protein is CASSLLRGQNSYEQYF.

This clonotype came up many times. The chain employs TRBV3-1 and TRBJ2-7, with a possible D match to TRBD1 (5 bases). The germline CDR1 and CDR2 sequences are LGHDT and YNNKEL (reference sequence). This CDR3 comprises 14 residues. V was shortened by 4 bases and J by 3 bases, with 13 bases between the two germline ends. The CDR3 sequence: CASSPRQRSYEQYF. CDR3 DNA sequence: TGTGCCAGCAGCCCCCGACAGAGAAGCTACGAGCAGTACTTC.

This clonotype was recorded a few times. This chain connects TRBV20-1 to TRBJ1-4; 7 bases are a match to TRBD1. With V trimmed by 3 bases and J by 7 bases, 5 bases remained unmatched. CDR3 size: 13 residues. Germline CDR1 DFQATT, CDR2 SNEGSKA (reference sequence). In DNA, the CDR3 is TGCAGTGCTAGGTTGACAGGGAGTGAAAAACTGTTTTTT. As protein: CSARLTGSEKLFF.

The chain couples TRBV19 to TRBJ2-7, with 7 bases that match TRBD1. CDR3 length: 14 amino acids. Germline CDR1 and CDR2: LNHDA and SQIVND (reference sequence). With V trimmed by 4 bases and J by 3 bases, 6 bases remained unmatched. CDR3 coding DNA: TGTGCCAGTAGTAGAGGACAGGTTGGCTACGAGCAGTACTTC. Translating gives CASSRGQVGYEQYF. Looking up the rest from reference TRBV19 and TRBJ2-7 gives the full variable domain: DGGITQSPKYLFRKEGQNVTLSCEQNLNHDAMYWYRQDPGQGLRLIYYSQIVNDFQKGDIAEGYSVSREKKESFPLTVTSAQKNPTAFYLCASSRGQVGYEQYFGPGTRLTVT.

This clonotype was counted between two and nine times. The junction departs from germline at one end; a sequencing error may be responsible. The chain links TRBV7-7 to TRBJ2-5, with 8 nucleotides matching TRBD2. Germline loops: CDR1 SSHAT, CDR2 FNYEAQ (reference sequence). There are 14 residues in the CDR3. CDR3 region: CASSLGTSQETQYF. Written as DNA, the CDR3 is TGTGCTAGCAGCCTTGGGACTAGCCAAGAGACCCAGTACTTC.

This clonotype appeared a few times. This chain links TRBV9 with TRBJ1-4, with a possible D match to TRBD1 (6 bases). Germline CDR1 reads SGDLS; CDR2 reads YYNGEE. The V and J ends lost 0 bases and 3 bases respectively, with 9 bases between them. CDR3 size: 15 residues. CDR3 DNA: TGTGCCAGCAGCGTAGCGGGGGCAGCTAATGAAAAACTGTTTTTT. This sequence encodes CASSVAGAANEKLFF.

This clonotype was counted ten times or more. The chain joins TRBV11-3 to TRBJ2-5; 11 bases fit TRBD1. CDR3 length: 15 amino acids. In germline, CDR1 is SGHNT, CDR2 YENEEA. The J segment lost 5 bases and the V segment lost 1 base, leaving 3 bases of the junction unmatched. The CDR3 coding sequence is TGTGCCAGCAGCTTAGCAGGGACAGGGGGGGAGACCCAGTACTTC. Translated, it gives CASSLAGTGGETQYF.

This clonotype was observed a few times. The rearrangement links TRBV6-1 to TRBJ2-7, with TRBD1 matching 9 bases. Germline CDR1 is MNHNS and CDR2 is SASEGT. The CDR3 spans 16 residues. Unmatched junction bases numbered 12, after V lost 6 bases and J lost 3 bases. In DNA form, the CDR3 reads TGTGCCAGCAGCGAAAAAGACAGGGGGTACTACTACGAGCAGTACTTC. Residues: CASSEKDRGYYYEQYF.

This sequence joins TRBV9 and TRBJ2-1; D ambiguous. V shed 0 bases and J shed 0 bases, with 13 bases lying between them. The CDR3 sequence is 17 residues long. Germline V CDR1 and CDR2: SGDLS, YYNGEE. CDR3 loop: CASSVGQTASSYNEQFF. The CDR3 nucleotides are TGTGCCAGCAGCGTAGGGCAGACCGCGAGCTCCTACAATGAGCAGTTCTTC.

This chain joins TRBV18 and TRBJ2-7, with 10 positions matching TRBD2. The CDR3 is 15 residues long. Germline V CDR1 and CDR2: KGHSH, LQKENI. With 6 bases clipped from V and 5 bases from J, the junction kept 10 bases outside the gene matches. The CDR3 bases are TGTGCCAGCTCCCCCAGCGGGAGGGCCGCCCACGAGCAGTACTTC. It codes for CASSPSGRAAHEQYF.

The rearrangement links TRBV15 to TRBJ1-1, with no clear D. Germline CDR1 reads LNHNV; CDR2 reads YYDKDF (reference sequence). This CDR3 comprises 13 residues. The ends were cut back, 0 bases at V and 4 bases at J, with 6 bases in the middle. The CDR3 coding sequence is TGTGCCACCAGCAGAGATCAGCCCACTGAAGCTTTCTTT. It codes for CATSRDQPTEAFF.

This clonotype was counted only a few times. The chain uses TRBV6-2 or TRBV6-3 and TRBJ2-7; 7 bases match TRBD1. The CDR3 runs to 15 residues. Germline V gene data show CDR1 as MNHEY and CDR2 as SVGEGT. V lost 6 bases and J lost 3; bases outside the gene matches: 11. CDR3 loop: CASSRQGPTIYEQYF. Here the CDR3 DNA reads TGTGCCAGCAGCCGACAGGGACCCACGATCTACGAGCAGTACTTC.

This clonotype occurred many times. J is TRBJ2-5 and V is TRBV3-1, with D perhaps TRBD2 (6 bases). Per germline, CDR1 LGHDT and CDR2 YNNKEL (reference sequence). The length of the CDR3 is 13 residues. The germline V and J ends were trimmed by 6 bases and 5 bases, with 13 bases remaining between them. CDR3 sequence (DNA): TGTGCCAGCAGGAACGGGGGATCGGAGACCCAGTACTTC. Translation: CASRNGGSETQYF.

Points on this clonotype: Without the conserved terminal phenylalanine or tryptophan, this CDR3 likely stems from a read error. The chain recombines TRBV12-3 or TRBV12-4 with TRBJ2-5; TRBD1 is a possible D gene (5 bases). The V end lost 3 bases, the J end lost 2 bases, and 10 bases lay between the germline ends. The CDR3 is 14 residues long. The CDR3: CASSLGQGQETQYL. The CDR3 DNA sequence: TGTGCCAGCAGTTTGGGGCAGGGACAAGAGACCCAGTACCTC.

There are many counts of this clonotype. CDR3 protein: CASSPLEASRNYGYTF. The CDR3 bases are TGTGCCAGTAGTCCACTCGAGGCTTCAAGAAACTATGGCTACACCTTC. The chain couples TRBV19 to TRBJ1-2; D is ambiguous. Trimming removed 5 bases at V and 2 bases at J, with 18 bases between. This CDR3 is built from 16 residues. The germline CDR1 and CDR2 sequences are LNHDA and SQIVND (reference sequence). Full variable domain (missing parts from reference TRBV19 and TRBJ1-2): DGGITQSPKYLFRKEGQNVTLSCEQNLNHDAMYWYRQDPGQGLRLIYYSQIVNDFQKGDIAEGYSVSREKKESFPLTVTSAQKNPTAFYLCASSPLEASRNYGYTFGSGTRLTVV.

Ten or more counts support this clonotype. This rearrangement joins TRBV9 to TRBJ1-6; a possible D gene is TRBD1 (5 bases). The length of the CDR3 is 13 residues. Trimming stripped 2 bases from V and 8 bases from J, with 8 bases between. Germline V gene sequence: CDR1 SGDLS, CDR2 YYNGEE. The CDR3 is CASSVGGDSPLHF. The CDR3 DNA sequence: TGTGCCAGCAGCGTGGGGGGGGATTCACCCCTCCACTTT.

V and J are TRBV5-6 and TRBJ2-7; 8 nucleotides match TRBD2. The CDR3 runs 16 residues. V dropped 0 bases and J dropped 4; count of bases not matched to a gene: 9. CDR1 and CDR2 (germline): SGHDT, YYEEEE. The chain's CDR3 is CASSLGPPGGRYEQYF. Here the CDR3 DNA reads TGTGCCAGCAGCTTGGGGCCCCCTGGCGGGAGGTACGAGCAGTACTTC.